This T cell receptor (beta chain) was sequenced for a study of T cells in Graves' hyperthyroidism and ophthalmopathy. The table lists this clonotype with many counts. RNA transcripts gave rise to amplified TCR beta CDR3 regions. RT-PCR in the first round (using the HTBI primer set) targeted the TCR CDR3. TCRdb reprocessed the multiplex PCR reads via MiXCR and lists one record per CDR3 protein. Of some 740,000 distinct CDR3 sequences listed, around 15% were seen once; the top ten hold around 9.6%. This sequence originates from a woman aged 18 to 35 with Graves' hyperthyroidism. Sequenced material: blood.

The CDR3 loop reads CASSEGVRGLYNEQFF. Written as DNA, the CDR3 is TGTGCCAGCAGTGAGGGGGTCAGGGGGTTGTACAATGAGCAGTTCTTC. J is TRBJ2-1 and V is TRBV2; the match to TRBD1 covers 7 bases. Per germline, CDR1 SNHLY and CDR2 FYNNEI. Trimming took 3 bases from V and 4 from J; bases not matched to a gene: 9. The CDR3 runs 16 residues.